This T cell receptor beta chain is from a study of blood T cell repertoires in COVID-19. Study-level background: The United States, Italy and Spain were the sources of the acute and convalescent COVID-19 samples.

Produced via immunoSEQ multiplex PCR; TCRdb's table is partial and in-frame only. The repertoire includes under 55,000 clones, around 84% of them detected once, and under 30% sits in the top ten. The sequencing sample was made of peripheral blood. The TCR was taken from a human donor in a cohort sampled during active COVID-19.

The CDR3 DNA follows: TGCGCCAGCAGCTTGGAGGACATGAACACTGAAGCTTTCTTT. Residues: CASSLEDMNTEAFF. This chain uses TRBV5-1 with TRBJ1-1; perhaps TRBD1 as D (5 bases). Germline CDR1 is SGHRS and CDR2 is YFSETQ. V was shortened by 0 bases and J by 0 bases, with 6 bases between the two germline ends. CDR3 length: 14 residues. Complete variable domain (other parts from reference TRBV5-1 and TRBJ1-1): KAGVTQTPRYLIKTRGQQVTLSCSPISGHRSVSWYQQTPGQGLQFLFEYFSETQRNKGNFPGRFSGRQFSNSRSEMNVSTLELGDSALYLCASSLEDMNTEAFFGQGTRLTVV.